The rows below give T cell receptor beta chains drawn from one sample of a study of blood T cell repertoires in COVID-19. Using immunoSEQ multiplex PCR, the repertoire was profiled, and TCRdb retains in-frame clones only, with some absent. The sample shows about 270,000 clones, around 89% of them seen only once. The material sequenced was PBMCs or T cells enriched from blood (not recorded which). These receptors came from a woman aged 25 to 39 with acute COVID-19. CDR3s include the opening cysteine and the closing phenylalanine or tryptophan. Fields, in order: V gene, D gene, J gene, clone size, CDR3 DNA, CDR3 protein. The D gene is left open where the match is weak. Part of the rows lack a size; the others show once, few, many or a class for expanded clones.

TRBV5-1	NA	TRBJ1-2	NA	TGCGCCAGCAGTGGGGCGGCCTATGGCTACACCTTC	CASSGAAYGYTF
TRBV10-2	NA	TRBJ1-1	few	TGCGCCAGCAGTTCAACAGCTGAAGCTTTCTTT	CASSSTAEAFF
TRBV5-6	NA	TRBJ1-1	NA	TGTGCCAGCAGCTTGTTATCACAGTCAACAGAAGCTTTCTTT	CASSLLSQSTEAFF
TRBV9	NA	TRBJ2-3	NA	TGTGCCAGCAGCGTAGATACAGCGGAGGCAGATACGCAGTATTTT	CASSVDTAEADTQYF
TRBV6-1	NA	TRBJ1-4	once	TGTGCCAGCAGTGAAGGGGGGGTTAGCCTCAATGAAAAACTGTTTTTT	CASSEGGVSLNEKLFF
TRBV9	NA	TRBJ2-2	few	TGTGCCAGCAGCGTATATCTAGCGCCCAACACCGGGGAGCTGTTTTTT	CASSVYLAPNTGELFF
TRBV9	NA	TRBJ2-1	NA	TGTGCCAGCAGCTATCCGGGGGGCTTTAATGAGCAGTTCTTC	CASSYPGGFNEQFF
TRBV7-9	TRBD1	TRBJ1-4	NA	TGTGCCAGCAGCTCTGACAGGGGGCGAGAAAAACTGTTTTTT	CASSSDRGREKLFF
TRBV10-1	TRBD1	TRBJ2-3	NA	TGCGCCAGCAGCGGACAGGGGACTAGCACAGATACGCAGTATTTT	CASSGQGTSTDTQYF
TRBV28	NA	TRBJ2-5	NA	TGTGCCAGCAGTCTTGAGGAGCAAGAGACCCAGTACTTC	CASSLEEQETQYF
TRBV28	NA	TRBJ2-2	NA	TGTGCCATCAACAGAGCTCCCGGGGAGCTGTTTTTT	CAINRAPGELFF
TRBV25-1	NA	TRBJ1-2	NA	TGTGCCAGCAGTGGGGGGGATGCGAGGGAGCGTAACTATGGCTACACCTTC	CASSGGDARERNYGYTF
TRBV2	NA	TRBJ2-5	NA	TGTGCCAGCATCGGAAGGGGACAAGAGACCCAGTACTTC	CASIGRGQETQYF